One TCR beta chain is described in this entry. Its specific antigen is unknown. Base qualities are not provided; no much larger clone lies one nucleotide away. For sequencing of the TCRbeta CDR3 region, genomic DNA was extracted from the sorted cells. The immunoSEQ Assay was used for sequencing of TCRbeta CDR3 regions. Here the immuneACCESS table is served through TCRdb, limited to in-frame sequences with V and J called. Missing clones are a known gap in these copies; in checked studies unresolved V genes cover under half, and the rest lacks a known reason. The sample table records more than 25,000 clones; approximately 86% of these occur just once. The top ten clonotypes cover 31% of the sample. The entry originates in a study of OX40 agonist ivuxolimab in advanced cancers. With regard to the full study: Ivuxolimab, which targeted the costimulatory receptor OX40 (CD134), was an agonistic, fully human IgG2 monoclonal antibody. The paper describes the monotherapy dose-escalation part (N of about 57 patients) of the phase I trial of ivuxolimab. Of the roughly 54 patients in dose escalation, 19 had hepatocellular carcinoma, some 15 had melanoma, 9 had renal cell carcinoma and 9 had head and neck cancer. A male proportion of around 81% and a mean age of 60 years, ranging from about 23 to 90, were recorded for the dose-escalation cohort. Intravenous ivuxolimab was administered to patients every 2 weeks at six dose levels: 0.01, 0.1, 0.3, 1.5, 3 and 10 mg/kg. Patients were allowed to have had prior anti-PD-1, anti-PD-L1 or anti-CTLA-4 therapy, and roughly two fifths of the dose-escalation patients had been treated with checkpoint inhibitors. Partial responses were achieved by three dose-escalation patients, of whom one had hepatocellular carcinoma and two had cutaneous melanoma. The purpose of peripheral TCRbeta sequencing was to test whether ivuxolimab changed TCR sequence diversity and led to clonal T-cell expansion.

Study-level results and caveats: On average, CD8+ T cells showed more expanded clones than CD4+ T cells after ivuxolimab. At doses of 0.1 to 3.0 mg/kg, clonal expansion of both CD4+ and CD8+ blood T cells was observed from baseline to week 6. In the 0.1-3.0 mg/kg groups, partial responders were among the patients with the lowest normalized peripheral clonal expansion, particularly in CD8+ T cells. Antigen specificity was not determined for the clonally expanded peripheral T cells. Low levels of normalized T-cell clonal expansion were also shown by some nonresponding patients.

The CDR3 covers 12 residues, taking in both the cysteine and the phenylalanine. Just the 36-base CDR3 DNA is kept, in frame starting at base 1. V lost 5 bases and J lost 4 bases, and the count of bases not matched to a germline gene is 4. Based on the germline V gene (reference sequence), the CDR1 and CDR2 sequences are GTSNPN and SVGIG. Patients with autoimmune disease history or receiving systemic immunosuppression were excluded from the trial. Peripheral blood for TCR sequencing was drawn from every dose cohort at baseline, at cycle 4 day 1 and at cycle 7 day 1. Samples came from an open-label, multicenter, first-in-human phase I dose-escalation trial of ivuxolimab. Adults with locally advanced or metastatic melanoma, renal cell, hepatocellular, or head and neck squamous cell carcinoma were enrolled in the trial. Before TCR sequencing, CD4+ T cells and CD8+ T cells from peripheral blood were sorted into separate populations.

The rearranged chain carries TRBV30 and TRBJ1-2, and 7 junction bases match TRBD1. The TCR was taken from an adult with an advanced solid tumor such as melanoma, head and neck, liver or kidney cancer. This material consisted of CD4+ or CD8+ T cells sorted from blood, taken in a trial of the OX40 agonist ivuxolimab. For the CDR3, the sequence is CAWDREIYGYTF. The DNA sequence is TGTGCCTGGGACAGGGAGATCTATGGCTACACCTTC. The variable domain in full, with residues beyond the CDR3 obtained from the reference TRBV30 and TRBJ1-2 genes, is SQTIHQWPATLVQPVGSPLSLECTVEGTSNPNLYWYRQAAGRGLQLLFYSVGIGQISSEVPQNLSASRPQDRQFILSSKKLLLSDSGFYLCAWDREIYGYTFGSGTRLTVV.